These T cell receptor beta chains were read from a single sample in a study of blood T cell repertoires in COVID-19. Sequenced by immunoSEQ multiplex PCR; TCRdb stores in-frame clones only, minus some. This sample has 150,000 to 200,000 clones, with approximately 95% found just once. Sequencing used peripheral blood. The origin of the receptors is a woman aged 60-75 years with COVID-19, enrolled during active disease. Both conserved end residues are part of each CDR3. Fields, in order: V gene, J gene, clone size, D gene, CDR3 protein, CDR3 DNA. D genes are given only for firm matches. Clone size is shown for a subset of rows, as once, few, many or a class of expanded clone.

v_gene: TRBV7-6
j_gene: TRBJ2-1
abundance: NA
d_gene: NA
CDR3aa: CASSLAWGEADNEQFF
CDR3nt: TGTGCCAGCAGCTTAGCCTGGGGGGAAGCAGACAATGAGCAGTTCTTC

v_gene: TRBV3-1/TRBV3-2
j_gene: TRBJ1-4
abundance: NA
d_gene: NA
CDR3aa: CASSHRGNEKLFF
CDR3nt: TGTGCCAGCAGCCATCGGGGGAATGAAAAACTGTTTTTT

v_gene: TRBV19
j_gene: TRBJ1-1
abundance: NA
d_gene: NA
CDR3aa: CASSNQGVGTEAFF
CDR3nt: TGTGCCAGTAGTAACCAGGGTGTGGGCACTGAAGCTTTCTTT

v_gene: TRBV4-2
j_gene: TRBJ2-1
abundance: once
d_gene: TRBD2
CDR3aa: CASSQARLAGGPVEDEQFF
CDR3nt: TGTGCCAGCAGCCAAGCCAGGCTAGCGGGGGGGCCGGTGGAGGATGAGCAGTTCTTC

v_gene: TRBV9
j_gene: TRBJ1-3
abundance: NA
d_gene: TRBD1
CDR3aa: CASSGTGAGNTIYF
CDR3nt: TGTGCCAGCAGCGGGACAGGGGCTGGAAACACCATATATTTT

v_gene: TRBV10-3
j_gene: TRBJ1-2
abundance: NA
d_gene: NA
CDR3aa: CAISEQLITEGYTF
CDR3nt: TGTGCCATCAGTGAGCAGTTAATTACGGAGGGCTACACCTTC

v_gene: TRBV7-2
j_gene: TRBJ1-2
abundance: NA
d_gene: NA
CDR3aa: CASSLATAIPNYGYTF
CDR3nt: TGTGCCAGCAGCTTAGCCACAGCCATCCCAAATTATGGCTACACCTTC

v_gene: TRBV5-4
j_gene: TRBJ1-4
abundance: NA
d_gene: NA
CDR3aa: CASSLGSGFNEKLFF
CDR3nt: TGTGCCAGCAGCTTGGGATCGGGTTTTAATGAAAAACTGTTTTTT

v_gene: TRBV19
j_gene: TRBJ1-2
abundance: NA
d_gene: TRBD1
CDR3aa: CASSIRQGANYGYTF
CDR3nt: TGTGCCAGTAGTATTCGGCAGGGGGCTAACTATGGCTACACCTTC

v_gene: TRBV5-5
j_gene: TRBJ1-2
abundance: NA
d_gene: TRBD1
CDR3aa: CASSSGTGGYTF
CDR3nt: TGTGCCAGCAGCTCCGGGACAGGAGGCTACACCTTC

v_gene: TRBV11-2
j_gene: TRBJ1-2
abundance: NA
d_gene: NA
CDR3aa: CASSLDGQYGYTF
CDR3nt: TGTGCCAGCAGCTTAGACGGACAGTATGGCTACACCTTC

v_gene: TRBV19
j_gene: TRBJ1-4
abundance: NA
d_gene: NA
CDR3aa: CASSNMGSHRGEKLFF
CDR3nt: TGTGCCAGTAGTAACATGGGGTCCCATCGGGGTGAAAAACTGTTTTTT

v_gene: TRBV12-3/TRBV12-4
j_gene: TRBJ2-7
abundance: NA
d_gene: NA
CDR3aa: CASSLNGPGEQYF
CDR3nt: TGTGCCAGCAGTTTAAATGGACCGGGAGAGCAGTACTTC

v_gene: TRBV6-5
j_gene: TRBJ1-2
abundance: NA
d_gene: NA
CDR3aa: CASSYPGEDGYTF
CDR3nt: TGTGCCAGCAGTTACCCTGGGGAGGATGGCTACACCTTC

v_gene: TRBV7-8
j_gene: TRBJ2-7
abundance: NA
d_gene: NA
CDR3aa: CASSLGQDVEQYF
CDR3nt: TGTGCCAGCAGCTTAGGACAGGATGTAGAGCAGTACTTC

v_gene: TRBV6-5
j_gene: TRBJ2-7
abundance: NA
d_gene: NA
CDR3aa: CASSDRWTVYEQYF
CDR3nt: TGTGCCAGCAGCGACCGCTGGACAGTCTACGAGCAGTACTTC

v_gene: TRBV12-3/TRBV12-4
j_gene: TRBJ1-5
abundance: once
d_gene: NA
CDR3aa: CATRKESQPQHF
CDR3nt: TGTGCCACCAGAAAGGAGAGTCAGCCCCAGCATTTT

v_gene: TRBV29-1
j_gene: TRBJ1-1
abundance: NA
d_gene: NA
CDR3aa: CSATTTVMNTEAFF
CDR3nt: TGCAGCGCCACAACAACCGTCATGAACACTGAAGCTTTCTTT

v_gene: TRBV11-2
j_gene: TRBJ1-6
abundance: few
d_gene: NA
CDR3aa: CASSHEGNSPLHF
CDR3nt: TGTGCCAGCAGCCACGAGGGTAATTCACCCCTCCACTTT

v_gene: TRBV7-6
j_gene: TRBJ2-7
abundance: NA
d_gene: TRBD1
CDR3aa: CASSVTGTGGYEQYF
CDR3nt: TGTGCCAGCAGCGTAACCGGGACAGGGGGCTACGAGCAGTACTTC

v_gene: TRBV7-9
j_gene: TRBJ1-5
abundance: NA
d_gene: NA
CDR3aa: CASSLASSNQPQHF
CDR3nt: TGTGCCAGCAGCTTAGCGAGTAGTAATCAGCCCCAGCATTTT

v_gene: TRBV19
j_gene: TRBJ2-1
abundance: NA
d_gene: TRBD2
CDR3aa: CASSVLAGGLGNEQFF
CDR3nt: TGTGCCAGTAGTGTATTAGCGGGGGGGCTCGGGAATGAGCAGTTCTTC

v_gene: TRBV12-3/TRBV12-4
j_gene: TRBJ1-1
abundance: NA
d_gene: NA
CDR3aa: CASSFRGYTEAFF
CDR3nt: TGTGCCAGCAGTTTTCGAGGATACACTGAAGCTTTCTTT

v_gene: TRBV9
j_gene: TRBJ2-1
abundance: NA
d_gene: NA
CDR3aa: CASSVGGLAPNEQFF
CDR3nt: TGTGCCAGCAGCGTAGGGGGGCTAGCTCCCAATGAGCAGTTCTTC

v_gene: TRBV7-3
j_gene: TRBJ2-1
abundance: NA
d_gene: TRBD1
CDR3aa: CASSLGQGRYNEQFF
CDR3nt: TGTGCCAGCAGCTTAGGACAGGGGCGGTACAATGAGCAGTTCTTC

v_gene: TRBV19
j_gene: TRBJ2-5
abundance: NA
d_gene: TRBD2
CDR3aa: CASSTLRGGFLQETQYF
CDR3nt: TGTGCCAGTAGTACTCTCCGGGGGGGGTTTCTCCAAGAGACCCAGTACTTC

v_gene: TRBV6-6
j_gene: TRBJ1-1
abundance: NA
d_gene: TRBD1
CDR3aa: CASSDRGIRAEAFF
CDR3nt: TGTGCCAGCAGCGACAGGGGGATCAGGGCTGAAGCTTTCTTT

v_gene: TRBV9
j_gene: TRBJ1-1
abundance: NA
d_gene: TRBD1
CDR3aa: CASSVRDRMNTEAFF
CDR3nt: TGTGCCAGCAGCGTAAGGGACAGAATGAACACTGAAGCTTTCTTT

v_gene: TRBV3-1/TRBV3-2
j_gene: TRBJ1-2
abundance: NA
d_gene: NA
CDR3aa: CASSQAYKVSNYGYTF
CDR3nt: TGTGCCAGCAGCCAAGCTTACAAAGTTAGCAACTATGGCTACACCTTC

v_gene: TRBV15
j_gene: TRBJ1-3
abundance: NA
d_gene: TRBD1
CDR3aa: CATSRVGQGGNTIYF
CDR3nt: TGTGCCACCAGCAGAGTGGGACAGGGTGGAAACACCATATATTTT

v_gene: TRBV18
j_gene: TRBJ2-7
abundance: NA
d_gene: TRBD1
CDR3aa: CASSDGQGILVYEQYF
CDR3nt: TGTGCCAGCTCAGACGGACAGGGCATCCTCGTCTACGAGCAGTACTTC

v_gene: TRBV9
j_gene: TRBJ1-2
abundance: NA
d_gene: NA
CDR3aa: CASSDGRDYGYTF
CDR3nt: TGTGCCAGCAGCGATGGTCGGGACTATGGCTACACCTTC

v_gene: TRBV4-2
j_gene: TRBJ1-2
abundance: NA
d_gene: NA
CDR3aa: CASSQDWAPQSPLGYTF
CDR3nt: TGTGCCAGCAGCCAAGATTGGGCGCCGCAGTCCCCCCTTGGCTACACCTTC

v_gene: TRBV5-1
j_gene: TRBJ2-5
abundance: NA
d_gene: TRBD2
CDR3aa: CASSLAGGPETQYF
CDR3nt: TGCGCCAGCAGCTTAGCGGGGGGGCCGGAGACCCAGTACTTC

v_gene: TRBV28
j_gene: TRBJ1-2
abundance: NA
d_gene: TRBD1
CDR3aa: CASSSQGARGYTF
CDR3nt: TGTGCCAGCAGTTCCCAGGGGGCGAGGGGCTACACCTTC

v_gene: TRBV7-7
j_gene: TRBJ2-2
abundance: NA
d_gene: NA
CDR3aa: CASSLDAATGTGELFF
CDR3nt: TGTGCTAGCAGCTTAGATGCGGCAACGGGGACCGGGGAGCTGTTTTTT

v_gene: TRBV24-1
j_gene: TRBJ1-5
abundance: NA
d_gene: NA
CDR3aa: CATSGPYQPQHF
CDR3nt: TGTGCCACCAGTGGGCCGTATCAGCCCCAGCATTTT

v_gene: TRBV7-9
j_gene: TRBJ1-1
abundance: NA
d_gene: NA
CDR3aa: CASRNPGEFTEAFF
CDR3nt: TGTGCCAGCAGGAACCCAGGGGAGTTCACTGAAGCTTTCTTT

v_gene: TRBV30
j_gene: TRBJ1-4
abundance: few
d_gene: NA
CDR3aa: CAWSAGIHEKLFF
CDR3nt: TGTGCCTGGAGTGCCGGGATCCATGAAAAACTGTTTTTT

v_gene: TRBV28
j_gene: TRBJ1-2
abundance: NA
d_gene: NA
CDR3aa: CASSLGGHGYTF
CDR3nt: TGTGCCAGCAGTTTAGGAGGGCATGGCTACACCTTC

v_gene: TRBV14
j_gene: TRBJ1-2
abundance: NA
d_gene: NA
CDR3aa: CASSQRSYGYTF
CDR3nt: TGTGCCAGCAGCCAACGGAGCTATGGCTACACCTTC

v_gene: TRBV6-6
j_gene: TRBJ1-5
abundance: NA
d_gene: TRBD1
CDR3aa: CASSEGANQPQHF
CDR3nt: TGTGCCAGCAGTGAGGGGGCCAATCAGCCCCAGCATTTT

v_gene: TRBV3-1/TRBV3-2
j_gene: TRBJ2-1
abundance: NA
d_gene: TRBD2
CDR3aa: CASRGLDGEQFF
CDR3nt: TGTGCCAGCAGGGGACTAGATGGTGAGCAGTTCTTC

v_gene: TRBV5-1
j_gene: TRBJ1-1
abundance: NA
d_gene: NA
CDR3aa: CASSFEGNTEAFF
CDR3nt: TGCGCCAGCAGCTTTGAGGGAAACACTGAAGCTTTCTTT

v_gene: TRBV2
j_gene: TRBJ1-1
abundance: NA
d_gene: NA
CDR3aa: CASQIIAGTEAFF
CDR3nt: TGTGCCAGCCAGATCATTGCAGGGACTGAAGCTTTCTTT

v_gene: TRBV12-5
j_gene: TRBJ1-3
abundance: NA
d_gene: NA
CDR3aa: CASGLGQPGGNTIYF
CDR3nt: TGTGCTAGTGGTTTAGGACAGCCAGGGGGAAACACCATATATTTT

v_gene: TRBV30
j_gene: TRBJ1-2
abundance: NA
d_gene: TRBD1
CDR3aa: CAWSGQGTAYGYTF
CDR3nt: TGTGCCTGGAGTGGACAGGGTACCGCCTATGGCTACACCTTC

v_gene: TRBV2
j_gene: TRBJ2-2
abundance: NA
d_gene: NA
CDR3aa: CASSDGLGGLTGELFF
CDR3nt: TGTGCCAGCAGTGATGGACTAGGGGGGCTCACCGGGGAGCTGTTTTTT